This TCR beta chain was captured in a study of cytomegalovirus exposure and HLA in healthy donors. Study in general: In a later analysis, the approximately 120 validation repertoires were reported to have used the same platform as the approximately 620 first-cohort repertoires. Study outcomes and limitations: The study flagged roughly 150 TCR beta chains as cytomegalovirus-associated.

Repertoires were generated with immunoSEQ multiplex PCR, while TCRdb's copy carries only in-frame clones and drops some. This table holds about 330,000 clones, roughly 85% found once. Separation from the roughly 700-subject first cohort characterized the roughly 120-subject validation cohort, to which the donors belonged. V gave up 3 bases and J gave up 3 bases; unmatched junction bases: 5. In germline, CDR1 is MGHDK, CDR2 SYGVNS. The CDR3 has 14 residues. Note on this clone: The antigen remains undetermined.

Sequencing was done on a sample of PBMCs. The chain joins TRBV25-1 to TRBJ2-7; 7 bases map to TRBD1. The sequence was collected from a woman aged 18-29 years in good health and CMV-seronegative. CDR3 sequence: CASSEGDSLYEQYF. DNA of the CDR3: TGTGCCAGCAGTGAGGGGGACAGCCTCTACGAGCAGTACTTC.